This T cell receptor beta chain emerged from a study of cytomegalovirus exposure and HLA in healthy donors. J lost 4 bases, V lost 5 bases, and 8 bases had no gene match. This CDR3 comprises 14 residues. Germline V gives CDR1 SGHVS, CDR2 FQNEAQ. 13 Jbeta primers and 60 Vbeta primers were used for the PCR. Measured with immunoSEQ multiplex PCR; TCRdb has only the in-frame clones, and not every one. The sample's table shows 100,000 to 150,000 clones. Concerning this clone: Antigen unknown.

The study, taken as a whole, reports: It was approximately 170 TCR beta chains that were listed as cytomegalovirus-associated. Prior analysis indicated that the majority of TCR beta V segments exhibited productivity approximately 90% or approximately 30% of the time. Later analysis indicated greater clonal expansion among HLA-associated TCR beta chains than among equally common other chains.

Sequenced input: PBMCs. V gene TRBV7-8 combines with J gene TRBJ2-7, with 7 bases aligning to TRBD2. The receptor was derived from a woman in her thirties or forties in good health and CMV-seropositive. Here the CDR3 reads CASSGAGAGYEQYF. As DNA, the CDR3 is TGTGCCAGCAGCGGGGCGGGAGCGGGGTACGAGCAGTACTTC.